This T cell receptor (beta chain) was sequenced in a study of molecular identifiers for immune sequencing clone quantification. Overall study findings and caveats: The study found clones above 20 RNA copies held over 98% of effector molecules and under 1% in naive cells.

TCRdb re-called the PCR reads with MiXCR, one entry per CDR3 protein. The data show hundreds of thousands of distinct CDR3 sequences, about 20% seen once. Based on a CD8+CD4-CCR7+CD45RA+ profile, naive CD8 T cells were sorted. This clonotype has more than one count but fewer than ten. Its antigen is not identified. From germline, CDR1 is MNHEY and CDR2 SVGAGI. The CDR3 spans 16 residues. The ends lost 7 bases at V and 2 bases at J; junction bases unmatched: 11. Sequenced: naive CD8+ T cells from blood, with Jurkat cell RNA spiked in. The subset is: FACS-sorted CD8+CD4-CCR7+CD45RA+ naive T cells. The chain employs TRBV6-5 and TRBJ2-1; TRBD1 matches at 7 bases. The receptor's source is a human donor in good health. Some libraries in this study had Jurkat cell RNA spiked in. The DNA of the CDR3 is TGTGCCAGCAAAAAATACGGGACAGACCCCTACAATGAGCAGTTCTTC. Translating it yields CASKKYGTDPYNEQFF.